This TCR beta chain was retrieved from a study of metastatic and nonmetastatic thyroid tumors. Germline values: CDR1 MNHEY, CDR2 SVGEGT. The CDR3 length is 14 residues. TCRdb re-called the PCR reads with MiXCR. The repertoire holds around 42,000 clones, about 12% seen once, with 9% in the top ten. For this clone: Germline and junction disagree at one end, which may indicate a read error.

The entire patient cohort was treatment-naive prior to thyroid surgery. This clonotype was sampled from a male donor with papillary thyroid cancer or a benign thyroid nodule (not recorded which). Some clones in this sample may be carry-over from other donors' samples. The chain carries TRBV6-2 or TRBV6-3 and TRBJ2-2; tentatively, D is TRBD1 (6 bases). The sequencing input was blood. This CDR3 reads CASSPGQLTGELFF. The CDR3 nucleotides are TGTGCCAGCAGTCCCGGACAGCTCACCGGAGAGCTGTTTTTT.